This TCR beta chain is from a study of blood T cell repertoires in COVID-19. Overall study: Sites across the United States, Italy and Spain contributed samples from acute and convalescent COVID-19. PBMCs, B-cell-depleted T cells, or T cells were the source of the cDNA or gDNA that made up the material.

As originally analysed: Estimation of nucleated cell counts relied on the amplification of reference gene primers. Measured with immunoSEQ multiplex PCR; TCRdb has only the in-frame clones, and not every one. That table gives V, J and clone size, and the DNA gave D and trimming. Of 80,000 to 95,000 clones in the sample, roughly 87% were seen once. The CDR3 covers 13 residues. With V trimmed by 4 bases and J by 7 bases, 4 bases remained unmatched. This clone has a count of ten or more. This clonotype was obtained from a woman in her forties or fifties with active or convalescent COVID-19. The sequencing sample was made of peripheral blood. The genes are TRBV12-3 or TRBV12-4 and TRBJ1-3; 7 bases are a match to TRBD1. The CDR3 region is CASSWDSHNTIYF. CDR3 in DNA: TGTGCCAGCAGTTGGGACAGTCACAACACCATATATTTT.